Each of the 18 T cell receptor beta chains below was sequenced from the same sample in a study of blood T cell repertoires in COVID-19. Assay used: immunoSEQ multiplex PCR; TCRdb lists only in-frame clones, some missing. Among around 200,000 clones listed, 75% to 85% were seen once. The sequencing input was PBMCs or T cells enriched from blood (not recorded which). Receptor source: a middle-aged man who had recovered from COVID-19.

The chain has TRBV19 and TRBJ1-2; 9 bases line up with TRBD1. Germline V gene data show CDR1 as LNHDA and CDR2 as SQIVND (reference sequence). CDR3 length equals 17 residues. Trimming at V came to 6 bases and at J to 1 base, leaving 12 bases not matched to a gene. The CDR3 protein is CASRPRGQGEVNYGYTF. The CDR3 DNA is TGTGCCAGTAGACCACGGGGACAGGGAGAGGTTAACTATGGCTACACCTTC. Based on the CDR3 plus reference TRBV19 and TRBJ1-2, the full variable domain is DGGITQSPKYLFRKEGQNVTLSCEQNLNHDAMYWYRQDPGQGLRLIYYSQIVNDFQKGDIAEGYSVSREKKESFPLTVTSAQKNPTAFYLCASRPRGQGEVNYGYTFGSGTRLTVV.

CDR3 sequence reads: CASRHGQGSEQYF. CDR3 DNA: TGTGCCAGCAGGCATGGACAGGGATCCGAGCAGTACTTC. The chain employs TRBV6-5 and TRBJ2-7, with TRBD1 identical over 8 bases. This CDR3 comprises 13 residues. V shed 6 bases and J 6 bases; nucleotides not matched to a gene: 7. Germline CDR1 is MNHEY and CDR2 is SVGAGI.

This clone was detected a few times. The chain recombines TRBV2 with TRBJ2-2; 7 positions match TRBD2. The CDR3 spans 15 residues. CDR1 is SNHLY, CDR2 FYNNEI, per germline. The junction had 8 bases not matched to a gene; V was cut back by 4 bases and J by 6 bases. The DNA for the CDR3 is TGTGCCAGCAGTGGTTGGGACTATAGGGCCGGGGAGCTGTTTTTT. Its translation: CASSGWDYRAGELFF. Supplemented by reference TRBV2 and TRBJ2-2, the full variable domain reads EPEVTQTPSHQVTQMGQEVILRCVPISNHLYFYWYRQILGQKVEFLVSFYNNEISEKSEIFDDQFSVERPDGSNFTLKIRSTKLEDSAMYFCASSGWDYRAGELFFGEGSRLTVL.

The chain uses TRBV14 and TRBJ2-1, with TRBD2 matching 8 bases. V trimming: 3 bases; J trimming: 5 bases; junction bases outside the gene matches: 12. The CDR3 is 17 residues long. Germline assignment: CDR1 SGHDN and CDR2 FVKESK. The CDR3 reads CASSHKSASGRDNEQFF. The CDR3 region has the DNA TGTGCCAGCAGCCATAAATCGGCTAGCGGGCGTGACAATGAGCAGTTCTTC. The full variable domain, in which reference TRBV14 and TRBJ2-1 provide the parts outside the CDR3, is EAGVTQFPSHSVIEKGQTVTLRCDPISGHDNLYWYRRVMGKEIKFLLHFVKESKQDESGMPNNRFLAERTGGTYSTLKVQPAELEDSGVYFCASSHKSASGRDNEQFFGPGTRLTVL.

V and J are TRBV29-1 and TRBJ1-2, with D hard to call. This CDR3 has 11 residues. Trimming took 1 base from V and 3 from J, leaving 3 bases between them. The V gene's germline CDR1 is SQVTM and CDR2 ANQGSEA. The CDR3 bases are TGCAGCGTTGAAGGGCACTATGGCTACACCTTC. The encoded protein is CSVEGHYGYTF.

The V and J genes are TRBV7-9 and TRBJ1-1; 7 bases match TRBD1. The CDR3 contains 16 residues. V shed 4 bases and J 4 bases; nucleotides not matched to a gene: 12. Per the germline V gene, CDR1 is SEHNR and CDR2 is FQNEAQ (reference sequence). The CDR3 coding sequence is TGTGCCAGCAGCTCCCGGACAGGACAGAGGGGCACTGAAGCTTTCTTT. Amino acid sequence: CASSSRTGQRGTEAFF.

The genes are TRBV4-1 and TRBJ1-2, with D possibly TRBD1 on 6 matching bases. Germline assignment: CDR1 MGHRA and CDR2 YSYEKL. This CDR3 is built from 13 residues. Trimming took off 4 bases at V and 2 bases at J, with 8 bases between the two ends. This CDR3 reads CASSRDTNYGYTF. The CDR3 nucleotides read TGCGCCAGCAGCCGGGACACAAACTATGGCTACACCTTC.

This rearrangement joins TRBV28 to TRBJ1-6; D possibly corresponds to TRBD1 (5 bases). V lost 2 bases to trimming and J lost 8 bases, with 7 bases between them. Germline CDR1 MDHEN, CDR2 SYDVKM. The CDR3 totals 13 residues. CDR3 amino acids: CASSLETDSPLHF. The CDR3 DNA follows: TGTGCCAGCAGTTTAGAGACAGATTCACCCCTCCACTTT. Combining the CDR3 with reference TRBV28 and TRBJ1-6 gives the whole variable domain DVKVTQSSRYLVKRTGEKVFLECVQDMDHENMFWYRQDPGLGLRLIYFSYDVKMKEKGDIPEGYSVSREKKERFSLILESASTNQTSMYLCASSLETDSPLHFGNGTRLTVT.

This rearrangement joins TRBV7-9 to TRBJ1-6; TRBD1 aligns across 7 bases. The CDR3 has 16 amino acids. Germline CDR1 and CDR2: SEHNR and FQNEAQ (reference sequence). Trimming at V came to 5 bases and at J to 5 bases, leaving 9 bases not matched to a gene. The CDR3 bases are TGTGCCAGCAGCCGAACCTCGACAGGGAATAATTCACCCCTCCACTTT. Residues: CASSRTSTGNNSPLHF.

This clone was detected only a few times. This chain's CDR3 is CASSQGTRAGELFF. The DNA of the CDR3 is TGTGCCAGCAGCCAAGGGACCAGGGCCGGGGAGCTGTTTTTT. The chain has TRBV3-1 (or the pseudogene TRBV3-2) and TRBJ2-2; D is perhaps TRBD1 (5 bases). The CDR3 runs to 14 residues. V was clipped by 1 base and J by 6 bases, with 9 bases between them. Germline CDR1 and CDR2: LGHDT and YNNKEL (reference sequence).

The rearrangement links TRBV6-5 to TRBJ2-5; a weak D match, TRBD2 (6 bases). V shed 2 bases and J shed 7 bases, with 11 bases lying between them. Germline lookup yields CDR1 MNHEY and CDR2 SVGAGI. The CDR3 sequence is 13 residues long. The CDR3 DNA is TGTGCCAGCAGTTACGAGACAGCGGGGACCCAGTACTTC. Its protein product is CASSYETAGTQYF.

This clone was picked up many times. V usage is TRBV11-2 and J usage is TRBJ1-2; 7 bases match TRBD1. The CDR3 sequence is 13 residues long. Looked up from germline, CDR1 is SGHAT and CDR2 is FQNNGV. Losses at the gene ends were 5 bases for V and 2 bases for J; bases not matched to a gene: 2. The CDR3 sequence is CASSQQGNYGYTF. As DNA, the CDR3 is TGTGCCAGCAGCCAACAGGGGAACTATGGCTACACCTTC.

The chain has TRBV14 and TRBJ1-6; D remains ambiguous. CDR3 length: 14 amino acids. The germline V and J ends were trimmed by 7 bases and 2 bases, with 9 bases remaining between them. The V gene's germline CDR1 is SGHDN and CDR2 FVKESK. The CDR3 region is CASKGSPYNSPLHF. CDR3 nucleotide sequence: TGTGCCAGCAAAGGGAGTCCCTATAATTCACCCCTCCACTTT. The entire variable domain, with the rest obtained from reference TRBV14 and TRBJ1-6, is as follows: EAGVTQFPSHSVIEKGQTVTLRCDPISGHDNLYWYRRVMGKEIKFLLHFVKESKQDESGMPNNRFLAERTGGTYSTLKVQPAELEDSGVYFCASKGSPYNSPLHFGNGTRLTVT.

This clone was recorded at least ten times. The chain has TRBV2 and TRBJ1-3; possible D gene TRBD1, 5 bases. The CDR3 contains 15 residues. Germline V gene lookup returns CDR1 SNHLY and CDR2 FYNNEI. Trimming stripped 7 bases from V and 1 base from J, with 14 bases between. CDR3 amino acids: CASIALGTSGNTIYF. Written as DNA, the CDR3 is TGTGCCAGCATCGCACTCGGGACTTCTGGAAACACCATATATTTT.

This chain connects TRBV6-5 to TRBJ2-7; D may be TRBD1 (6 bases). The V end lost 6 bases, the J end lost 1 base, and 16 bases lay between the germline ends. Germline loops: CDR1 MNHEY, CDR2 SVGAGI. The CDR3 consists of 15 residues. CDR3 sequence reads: CASSAGTTPSYEQYF. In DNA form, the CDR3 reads TGTGCCAGCAGCGCCGGGACAACACCTTCCTACGAGCAGTACTTC.

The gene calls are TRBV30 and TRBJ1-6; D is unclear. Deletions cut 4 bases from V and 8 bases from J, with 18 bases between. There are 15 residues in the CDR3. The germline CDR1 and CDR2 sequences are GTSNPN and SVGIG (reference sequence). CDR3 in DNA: TGTGCCTGGACTTGGGGAGACGGACGCCATTCACCCCTCCACTTT. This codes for CAWTWGDGRHSPLHF.

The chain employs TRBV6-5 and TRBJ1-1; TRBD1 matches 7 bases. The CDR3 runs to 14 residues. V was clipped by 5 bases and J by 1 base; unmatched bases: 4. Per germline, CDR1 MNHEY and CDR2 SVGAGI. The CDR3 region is CASSRGQPNTEAFF. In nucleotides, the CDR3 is TGTGCCAGCAGTCGGGGACAGCCGAACACTGAAGCTTTCTTT.

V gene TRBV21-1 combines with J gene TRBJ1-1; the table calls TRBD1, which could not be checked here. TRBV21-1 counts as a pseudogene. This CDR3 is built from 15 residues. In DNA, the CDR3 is TGTGCCAGTCACCGGGACAGGAGAATGAGAACTGAAGCTTTCTTT. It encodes CASHRDRRMRTEAFF.